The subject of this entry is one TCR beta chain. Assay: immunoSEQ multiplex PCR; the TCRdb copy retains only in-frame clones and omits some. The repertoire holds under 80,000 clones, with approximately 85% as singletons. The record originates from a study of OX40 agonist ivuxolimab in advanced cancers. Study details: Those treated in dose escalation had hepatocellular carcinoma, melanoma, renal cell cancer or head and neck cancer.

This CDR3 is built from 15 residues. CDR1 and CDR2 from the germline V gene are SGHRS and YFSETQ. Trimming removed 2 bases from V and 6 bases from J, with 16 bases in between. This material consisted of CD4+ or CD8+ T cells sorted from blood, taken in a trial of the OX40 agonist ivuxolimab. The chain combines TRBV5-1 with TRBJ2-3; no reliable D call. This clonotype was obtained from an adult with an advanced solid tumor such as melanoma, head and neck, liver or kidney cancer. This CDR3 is CASSFGTEGMDTQYF. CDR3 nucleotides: TGCGCCAGCAGCTTCGGTACGGAAGGCATGGATACGCAGTATTTT.